Listed here are 30 T cell receptor beta chains from one sample, sequenced in a study of response to subunit inactivated influenza vaccine. MiXCR, run by TCRdb on the RT-PCR reads, gives a single entry per CDR3 protein. The sample includes around 580,000 distinct CDR3 sequences, approximately 10% of them seen just once. Sequences were derived from PBMCs from blood, sampled on the day of vaccination. The receptors were gathered from a man between 50 and 59 years old who received an inactivated influenza vaccine.

The chain joins TRBV24-1 to TRBJ2-3; 11 bases line up with TRBD2. Trimming cost V 4 bases and J 4 bases; bases outside gene matches: 3. The CDR3 is made up of 15 amino acids. Germline CDR1 KGHDR, CDR2 SFDVKD. CDR3 nucleotides: TGTGCCACCAGTGACCGACTAGCGGGATCAGATACGCAGTATTTT. Its protein is CATSDRLAGSDTQYF.

This clonotype was counted between two and nine times. The gene calls are TRBV28 and TRBJ1-3, with 9 bases that match TRBD1. V trimming: 5 bases; J trimming: 0 bases; junction bases outside the gene matches: 14. Germline CDR1 and CDR2: MDHEN and SYDVKM. This CDR3 comprises 19 residues. The CDR3 bases are TGTGCCAGCAGTCCGTCTACGGGACAGGGCCTAATCTCTGGAAACACCATATATTTT. It specifies CASSPSTGQGLISGNTIYF.

This clonotype was seen more than once but under ten times. The chain links TRBV7-2 to TRBJ1-3, with D uncertain. The CDR3 extends over 16 amino acids. Trimming took off 3 bases at V and 2 bases at J, with 14 bases between the two ends. Per the germline V gene, CDR1 is SGHTA and CDR2 is FQGNSA. CDR3 sequence (DNA): TGTGCCAGCAGCTTCCGACGCGGCGGTGCTGGAAACACCATATATTTT. The encoded protein is CASSFRRGGAGNTIYF.

This clonotype showed up just a few times. The gene calls are TRBV5-1 and TRBJ2-3; 13 bases map to TRBD2. The CDR3 is made up of 17 amino acids. Germline values: CDR1 SGHRS, CDR2 YFSETQ. Trimming at V came to 4 bases and at J to 6 bases, leaving 11 bases not matched to a gene. The CDR3 DNA follows: TGCGCCAGCAGCGCTTACCGGGGACTAGCGGGAAAGGATACGCAGTATTTT. It codes for CASSAYRGLAGKDTQYF.

The table lists this clonotype with a few counts. The V call is TRBV11-1, the J call TRBJ2-7, with D possibly TRBD1 on 6 matching bases. This CDR3 has 12 residues. Germline V gives CDR1 SGHAT, CDR2 FQDESV (reference sequence). Trimming removed 8 bases from V and 3 bases from J, with 11 bases in between. CDR3 protein: CASQGIFYEQYF. CDR3 sequence (DNA): TGTGCCAGCCAGGGGATTTTCTACGAGCAGTACTTC. The full variable domain, its missing parts supplied by reference TRBV11-1 and TRBJ2-7, is EAEVAQSPRYKITEKSQAVAFWCDPISGHATLYWYRQILGQGPELLVQFQDESVVDDSQLPKDRFSAERLKGVDSTLKIQPAELGDSAMYLCASQGIFYEQYFGPGTRLTVT.

This clonotype was counted many times. The rearrangement joins TRBV4-3 to TRBJ2-1; 7 bases match TRBD2. The length of the CDR3 is 15 residues. Germline-derived CDR1 and CDR2 are LGHNA and YSLEER. Germline trimming cut 2 bases from V and 0 bases from J; bases unmatched to any gene: 1. The CDR3 here is CASSQRLASYNEQFF. Written as DNA, the CDR3 is TGCGCCAGCAGCCAAAGACTAGCCTCCTACAATGAGCAGTTCTTC.

This clonotype was recorded a few times. J is TRBJ2-7 and V is TRBV19, with 9 bases that match TRBD1. The CDR3 consists of 15 residues. Germline V gives CDR1 LNHDA, CDR2 SQIVND (reference sequence). V trimming: 4 bases; J trimming: 3 bases; junction bases outside the gene matches: 7. CDR3 loop: CASSSGTGLFYEQYF. The CDR3 DNA reads as TGTGCCAGTAGTAGCGGGACAGGGTTGTTCTACGAGCAGTACTTC.

This clonotype was observed at least ten times. Written as DNA, the CDR3 is TGTGCCAGCAGCCAGCCCCAGGGAGACTCGCTTTACACAGATACGCAGTATTTT. Protein product: CASSQPQGDSLYTDTQYF. The chain combines TRBV4-2 with TRBJ2-3; TRBD1 or TRBD2 may be the D gene (5 bases each). The germline V gene encodes CDR1 LGHNA and CDR2 YNFKEQ. This CDR3 spans 18 amino acids. The germline V and J ends were trimmed by 3 bases and 2 bases, with 21 bases remaining between them.

The V and J genes are TRBV5-1 and TRBJ2-1, with a tentative D call TRBD1 (6 bases). CDR1 SGHRS and CDR2 YFSETQ come from the germline V gene. V was cut by 0 bases and J by 0 bases, with 13 bases left in between. This CDR3 is 17 amino acids long. The CDR3 DNA follows: TGCGCCAGCAGCTTGGATACCGGGACAAGCTCCTACAATGAGCAGTTCTTC. Protein: CASSLDTGTSSYNEQFF.

This chain links TRBV12-3 or TRBV12-4 with TRBJ2-1; D could derive from TRBD1 or TRBD2 (5 bases each). CDR3 length: 15 amino acids. V was clipped by 6 bases and J by 9 bases, with 21 bases between them. The DNA of the CDR3 is TGTGCCAGCAGCCAAAGGGAAGGGACGCTTTCTGAGCAGTTCTTC. As protein: CASSQREGTLSEQFF.

A few counts support this clonotype. Here the CDR3 DNA reads TGCAGTGCTAGTCGAGGCGGGCACGAGACCCAGTACTTC. Its protein product is CSASRGGHETQYF. V is TRBV20-1 and J is TRBJ2-5; D perhaps matches TRBD2 (5 bases). Per germline, CDR1 DFQATT and CDR2 SNEGSKA (reference sequence). V was pared by 3 bases and J by 5 bases, with 13 bases between. CDR3 length: 13 residues.

The J gene is TRBJ2-5, the V gene TRBV30; D is unresolved. The germline gives CDR1 GTSNPN, CDR2 SVGIG (reference sequence). There are 13 residues in the CDR3. V was cut by 0 bases and J by 4 bases, with 9 bases left in between. CDR3 in DNA: TGTGCCTGGAGTGTTGGAGCTGGAGAGACCCAGTACTTC. Translated: CAWSVGAGETQYF.

This clonotype was observed many times. This chain connects TRBV29-1 to TRBJ2-1, with 8 nucleotides matching TRBD1. CDR1 SQVTM and CDR2 ANQGSEA come from the germline V gene. This CDR3 is built from 15 residues. J lost 4 bases, V lost 7 bases, and 12 bases had no gene match. The DNA of the CDR3 is TGCAGCGCCCAAGCCCCAGGGGGCAAATACAATGAGCAGTTCTTC. Translated, it gives CSAQAPGGKYNEQFF.

This clonotype has ten or more counts. The CDR3, as DNA: TGCGCCAGCAGCCTGGGACAGGGCCCCAATGAGCAGTTCTTC. It specifies CASSLGQGPNEQFF. The rearrangement joins TRBV4-3 to TRBJ2-1, with 9 bases matching TRBD1. CDR3 length: 14 residues. The V and J ends lost 4 bases and 6 bases, in that order; junction bases with no gene match: 4. Per germline, CDR1 LGHNA and CDR2 YSLEER.

The chain recombines TRBV7-8 with TRBJ2-1, with 10 positions matching TRBD2. Germline lookup yields CDR1 SGHVS and CDR2 FQNEAQ. V lost 1 base, J lost 5 bases, and 8 bases stayed unmatched. This CDR3 spans 17 amino acids. In DNA form, the CDR3 reads TGTGCCAGCAGCTTAGGAGGGCTAGCGGGAGTTCACAATGAGCAGTTCTTC. It is translated as CASSLGGLAGVHNEQFF.

The chain has TRBV5-4 and TRBJ1-3; TRBD1 might be the D (5 bases). The CDR3 consists of 15 residues. From germline, CDR1 is SGHNT and CDR2 YYREEE (reference sequence). Trimming shortened V by 5 bases and J by 4 bases, and 16 bases separated the two germline ends. CDR3 sequence reads: CASSYAGRSGNTIYF. CDR3 nucleotide sequence: TGTGCCAGCAGTTATGCGGGACGCTCCGGAAACACCATATATTTT.

This clonotype turned up a few times. This chain joins TRBV20-1 and TRBJ1-4, with 8 bases identical to TRBD1. Germline CDR1 reads DFQATT; CDR2 reads SNEGSKA (reference sequence). CDR3 size: 12 residues. Trimming cost V 5 bases and J 5 bases; bases outside gene matches: 1. The CDR3 DNA reads as TGCAGTGCTGGACAGGGAAATGAAAAACTGTTTTTT. Translated, it gives CSAGQGNEKLFF.

This clonotype was observed a few times. The genes are TRBV6-5 and TRBJ2-3; 7 nucleotides line up with TRBD1. Germline V gene sequence: CDR1 MNHEY, CDR2 SVGAGI. With 4 bases clipped from V and 6 bases from J, the junction kept 13 bases outside the gene matches. CDR3 size: 16 residues. CDR3: CASSFSIGTARDTQYF. The CDR3 nucleotides are TGTGCCAGCAGTTTCTCGATCGGGACAGCGAGGGATACGCAGTATTTT.

Many counts were recorded for this clonotype. The chain carries TRBV29-1 and TRBJ1-5; D remains ambiguous. V lost 4 bases and J 3 bases, leaving 13 bases between the germline ends. Germline V lookup: CDR1 SQVTM, CDR2 ANQGSEA. This CDR3 is built from 14 residues. The chain's CDR3 is CSVAAAANNQPQHF. The DNA for the CDR3 is TGCAGCGTTGCGGCCGCGGCCAACAATCAGCCCCAGCATTTT.

This clonotype was observed a handful of times. The J gene is TRBJ2-7, the V gene TRBV7-2; 7 bases line up with TRBD2. V dropped 1 base and J dropped 5; count of bases not matched to a gene: 5. CDR1 and CDR2 from the germline V gene are SGHTA and FQGNSA. The CDR3 totals 14 residues. CDR3 sequence reads: CASSLVGGPDEQYF. In nucleotides, the CDR3 is TGTGCCAGCAGCTTAGTGGGAGGGCCGGACGAGCAGTACTTC. Full variable domain (outside the CDR3, taken from reference TRBV7-2 and TRBJ2-7): GAGVSQSPSNKVTEKGKDVELRCDPISGHTALYWYRQSLGQGLEFLIYFQGNSAPDKSGLPSDRFSAERTGGSVSTLTIQRTQQEDSAVYLCASSLVGGPDEQYFGPGTRLTVT.

V is TRBV5-1 and J is TRBJ1-1, with a weak D call TRBD1 (6 bases). The CDR3 contains 17 residues. V gave up 1 base and J gave up 0 bases, with 16 bases separating them. Germline V gives CDR1 SGHRS, CDR2 YFSETQ. The CDR3 coding sequence is TGCGCCAGCAGCTTGTTGGTCCAGGGGAGAATGAACACTGAAGCTTTCTTT. Its protein is CASSLLVQGRMNTEAFF.

At least ten counts were recorded for this clonotype. The chain combines TRBV12-3 or TRBV12-4 with TRBJ2-1; D gene unclear. V lost 7 bases and J lost 4, with 11 bases in between. CDR3 length: 13 amino acids. CDR3 coding DNA: TGTGCCAGCACCACCGGTCCTTACAATGAGCAGTTCTTC. Translated: CASTTGPYNEQFF.

This clonotype was seen more than once but under ten times. This rearrangement joins TRBV7-2 to TRBJ2-7; 12 bases agree with TRBD1. The CDR3 spans 16 residues. Germline loops: CDR1 SGHTA, CDR2 FQGNSA. With 5 bases clipped from V and 2 bases from J, the junction kept 7 bases outside the gene matches. The CDR3 bases are TGTGCCAGCAGCCAAACAGGGACAGGGGGCCCCTACGAGCAGTACTTC. Translated, it gives CASSQTGTGGPYEQYF.

This clonotype was observed at least ten times. The chain is built from TRBV27 and TRBJ1-6; D call uncertain. The CDR3 consists of 14 residues. Germline V gene lookup returns CDR1 MNHEY and CDR2 SMNVEV (reference sequence). V was clipped by 2 bases and J by 5 bases, with 7 bases between them. CDR3 residues: CASSLRQNNSPLHF. CDR3 bases: TGTGCCAGCAGTTTACGGCAGAATAATTCACCCCTCCACTTT.

The rearrangement uses TRBV15 and TRBJ2-5; no reliable D call. Germline values: CDR1 LNHNV, CDR2 YYDKDF (reference sequence). The CDR3 loop spans 12 amino acids. Trimming pared 6 bases from V and 4 bases from J, leaving 9 bases between. DNA for the CDR3: TGTGCCACCAGTAGGGTAGCAGAGACCCAGTACTTC. Protein: CATSRVAETQYF.

This clonotype has only a few counts. The chain employs TRBV5-1 and TRBJ2-7; D possibly corresponds to TRBD1 (5 bases). Germline CDR1 and CDR2: SGHRS and YFSETQ. V was pared by 2 bases and J by 5 bases, with 11 bases between. The CDR3 spans 13 residues. The CDR3 DNA is TGCGCCAGCAGCTTTCGGACATCCCACGAGCAGTACTTC. This codes for CASSFRTSHEQYF. The whole variable domain, filled in from reference TRBV5-1 and TRBJ2-7, reads KAGVTQTPRYLIKTRGQQVTLSCSPISGHRSVSWYQQTPGQGLQFLFEYFSETQRNKGNFPGRFSGRQFSNSRSEMNVSTLELGDSALYLCASSFRTSHEQYFGPGTRLTVT.

In its sample, this clonotype was seen many times. The chain recombines TRBV20-1 with TRBJ1-4; TRBD1 aligns across 7 bases. The germline gives CDR1 DFQATT, CDR2 SNEGSKA (reference sequence). The CDR3 contains 13 residues. V lost 4 bases, J lost 12 bases, and 11 bases stayed unmatched. CDR3 residues: CSAKSRGEVELFF. The CDR3 region has the DNA TGCAGTGCTAAGAGCAGGGGGGAGGTTGAACTGTTTTTT.

The chain couples TRBV7-9 to TRBJ2-1; D gene ambiguous. Germline lookup yields CDR1 SEHNR and CDR2 FQNEAQ (reference sequence). Trimming cost V 5 bases and J 5 bases, with 19 bases left between them. The CDR3 runs to 16 residues. The CDR3 DNA follows: TGTGCCAGCAGCCCAATTGTGACCATCAGAGACAATGAGCAGTTCTTC. This gives the protein CASSPIVTIRDNEQFF.

The V call is TRBV7-9, the J call TRBJ1-6; D uncertain. Trimming cost V 1 base and J 10 bases, with 11 bases left between them. CDR3 length equals 14 residues. CDR1 SEHNR and CDR2 FQNEAQ come from the germline V gene (reference sequence). The CDR3 nucleotides read TGTGCCAGCAGCTTAGTTGGGCTTGACTCACCCCTCCACTTT. Amino acids: CASSLVGLDSPLHF.

Only a few counts were recorded for this clonotype. The chain carries TRBV6-2 or TRBV6-3 and TRBJ2-7; 9 nucleotides line up with TRBD1. Germline-derived CDR1 and CDR2 are MNHEY and SVGEGT. The length of the CDR3 is 15 residues. With V trimmed by 1 base and J by 2 bases, 3 bases remained unmatched. The CDR3, as DNA: TGTGCCAGCAGTTACTGGGACAGGGCGACCTACGAGCAGTACTTC. Translating it yields CASSYWDRATYEQYF.